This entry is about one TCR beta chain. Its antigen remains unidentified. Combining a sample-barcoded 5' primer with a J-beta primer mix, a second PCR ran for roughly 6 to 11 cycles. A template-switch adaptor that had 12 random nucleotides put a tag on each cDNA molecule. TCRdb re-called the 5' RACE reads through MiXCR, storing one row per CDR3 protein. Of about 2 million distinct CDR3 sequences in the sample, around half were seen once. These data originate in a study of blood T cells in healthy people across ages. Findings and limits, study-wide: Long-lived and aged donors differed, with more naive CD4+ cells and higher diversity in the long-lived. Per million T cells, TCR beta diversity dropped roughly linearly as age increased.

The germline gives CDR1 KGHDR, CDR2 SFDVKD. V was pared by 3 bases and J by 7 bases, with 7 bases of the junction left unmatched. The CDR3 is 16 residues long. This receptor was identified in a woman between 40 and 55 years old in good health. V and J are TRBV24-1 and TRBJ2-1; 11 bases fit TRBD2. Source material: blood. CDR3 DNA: TGTGCCACCAGTGATCCTAGCGGGGGGAGTCTAAATGAGCAGTTCTTC. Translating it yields CATSDPSGGSLNEQFF.